The 12 T cell receptor beta chains given below trace back to one sample, sequenced in a study of spatial heterogeneity in lung cancer. Each CDR3 protein gets one entry after TCRdb re-called the 5' RACE reads with MiXCR. The sample records about 120,000 distinct CDR3 sequences, 12% being singletons. Time point described: blood at routine non-recurrence follow-up after resection. Sequencing covered unsorted whole RNA taken from tumor, nontumor lung or frozen PBMC. Material: PBMCs, obtained at follow-up. These receptors were collected from a male donor with early-stage non-small cell lung cancer.

This clonotype was recorded at least ten times. This rearrangement joins TRBV7-6 to TRBJ1-6; perhaps TRBD1 as D (5 bases). The germline gives CDR1 SGHVS, CDR2 FNYEAQ. This CDR3 comprises 18 residues. Trimming removed 1 base from V and 5 bases from J, with 18 bases in between. Here the CDR3 reads CASSLGGDFRKNNSPLHF. The CDR3 coding sequence is TGTGCCAGCAGCTTAGGGGGGGATTTCCGGAAAAATAATTCACCCCTCCACTTT.

This clonotype appeared many times. The V and J genes are TRBV29-1 and TRBJ2-5; 8 nucleotides align to TRBD1. Trimming removed 7 bases from V and 4 bases from J; junction bases left unmatched: 11. The CDR3 sequence is 14 residues long. Looked up from germline, CDR1 is SQVTM and CDR2 is ANQGSEA. CDR3 nucleotides: TGCAGCGCAACGGACAGGGTATTGATAGAGACCCAGTACTTC. Translating it yields CSATDRVLIETQYF. Variable domain in full (rest from reference TRBV29-1 and TRBJ2-5): SAVISQKPSRDICQRGTSLTIQCQVDSQVTMMFWYRQQPGQSLTLIATANQGSEATYESGFVIDKFPISRPNLTFSTLTVSNMSPEDSSIYLCSATDRVLIETQYFGPGTRLLVL.

The rearrangement uses TRBV2 and TRBJ1-5; TRBD1 is a possible D gene (5 bases). This CDR3 spans 15 amino acids. Deletions cut 7 bases from V and 2 bases from J, with 15 bases between. Germline values: CDR1 SNHLY, CDR2 FYNNEI. The CDR3: CASKNRPWGNQPQHF. In DNA form, the CDR3 reads TGTGCCAGCAAAAACAGGCCCTGGGGCAATCAGCCCCAGCATTTT.

A note on this clonotype: Relative to the germline gene, one junction end is altered; a read error may explain this. The J gene is TRBJ2-7, the V gene TRBV4-2; D call uncertain. Germline loops: CDR1 LGHNA, CDR2 YNFKEQ. This CDR3 is built from 16 residues. As DNA, the CDR3 is TGTGCCAGCAGCCAAGATGCGAGGCCCCAATCTTACGGGCAGTACTTC. Translating gives CASSQDARPQSYGQYF.

This chain joins TRBV12-3 or TRBV12-4 and TRBJ2-3, with D tentatively TRBD1 (7 bases). The ends were cut back, 6 bases at V and 1 base at J, with 17 bases in the middle. The CDR3 has 16 residues. The DNA of the CDR3 is TGTGCCAGCAGACTAGTGCAGGGGGGACGCACAGATACGCAGTATTTT. Translated, it gives CASRLVQGGRTDTQYF.

This clonotype occurred a few times. This chain links TRBV19 with TRBJ2-3, with no clear D. The CDR3 consists of 13 residues. V lost 3 bases to trimming and J lost 6 bases, with 10 bases between them. Germline V gene data show CDR1 as LNHDA and CDR2 as SQIVND (reference sequence). CDR3 nucleotides: TGTGCCAGTAGTATTACTACAACCGATACGCAGTATTTT. It encodes CASSITTTDTQYF. Variable domain in full (rest from reference TRBV19 and TRBJ2-3): DGGITQSPKYLFRKEGQNVTLSCEQNLNHDAMYWYRQDPGQGLRLIYYSQIVNDFQKGDIAEGYSVSREKKESFPLTVTSAQKNPTAFYLCASSITTTDTQYFGPGTRLTVL.

In its sample, this clonotype was seen a few times. The chain combines TRBV2 with TRBJ1-2; D is unresolved. V was clipped by 4 bases and J by 1 base, with 7 bases between them. Germline CDR1 reads SNHLY; CDR2 reads FYNNEI. The CDR3 covers 13 residues. CDR3 DNA: TGTGCCAGCAGTGGACTGGTTAACTATGGCTACACCTTC. Protein product: CASSGLVNYGYTF.

The rearrangement uses TRBV12-3 or TRBV12-4 and TRBJ2-1; 7 bases are shared with TRBD1. V shed 5 bases and J 5 bases; nucleotides not matched to a gene: 12. This CDR3 comprises 16 residues. In DNA form, the CDR3 reads TGTGCCAGCAGTCATTACCCAGGGACAGTGAACAATGAGCAGTTCTTC. Residues: CASSHYPGTVNNEQFF.

This clonotype was detected ten times or more. The V call is TRBV2, the J call TRBJ2-1; 8 nucleotides align to TRBD2. The CDR3 sequence is 16 residues long. The ends lost 2 bases at V and 6 bases at J; junction bases unmatched: 9. Germline loops: CDR1 SNHLY, CDR2 FYNNEI. The CDR3 sequence: CASSELGTSRFNEQFF. In DNA, the CDR3 is TGTGCCAGCAGTGAACTTGGGACTAGTAGGTTCAATGAGCAGTTCTTC.

This clonotype was counted ten times or more. The V call is TRBV27, the J call TRBJ1-4; possibly TRBD1 for D (6 bases). The germline V gene has CDR1 MNHEY and CDR2 SMNVEV (reference sequence). Trimming took off 3 bases at V and 5 bases at J, with 13 bases between the two ends. The length of the CDR3 is 15 residues. In nucleotides, the CDR3 is TGTGCCAGCAGTTTTATAAGGGGGGGGAATGAAAAACTGTTTTTT. As protein: CASSFIRGGNEKLFF.

V and J are TRBV3-1 and TRBJ2-7; D is unresolved. The germline V gene has CDR1 LGHDT and CDR2 YNNKEL (reference sequence). The germline V and J ends were trimmed by 5 bases and 7 bases, with 9 bases remaining between them. The CDR3 has 11 amino acids. DNA of the CDR3: TGTGCCAGCAGCTTCCGAGAGGAGCAGTACTTC. It codes for CASSFREEQYF.

This clonotype was detected many times. The CDR3 coding sequence is TGCAGTGCTAGATGGGACAGAAATCAGCCCCAGCATTTT. Protein sequence: CSARWDRNQPQHF. The chain has TRBV20-1 and TRBJ1-5; TRBD1 aligns across 7 bases. CDR3 size: 13 residues. The germline V gene has CDR1 DFQATT and CDR2 SNEGSKA (reference sequence). Losses at the gene ends were 2 bases for V and 4 bases for J; bases not matched to a gene: 2.